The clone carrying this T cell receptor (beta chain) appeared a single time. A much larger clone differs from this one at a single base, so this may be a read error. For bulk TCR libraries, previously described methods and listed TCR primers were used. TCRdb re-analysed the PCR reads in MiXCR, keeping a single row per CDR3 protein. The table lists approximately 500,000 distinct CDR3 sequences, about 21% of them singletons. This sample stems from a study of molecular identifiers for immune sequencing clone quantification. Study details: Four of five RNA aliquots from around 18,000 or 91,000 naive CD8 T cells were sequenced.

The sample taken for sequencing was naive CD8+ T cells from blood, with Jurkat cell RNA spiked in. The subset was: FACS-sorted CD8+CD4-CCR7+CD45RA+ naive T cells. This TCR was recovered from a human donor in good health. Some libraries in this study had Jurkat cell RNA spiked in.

The CDR3 is CASSQSGVVNTEALF. DNA of the CDR3: TGCGCCAGCAGCCAGAGCGGGGTTGTGAACACTGAAGCTCTCTTT. The chain has TRBV4-1 and TRBJ1-1; D not certain. The CDR3 sequence is 15 residues long. Germline CDR1 MGHRA, CDR2 YSYEKL.